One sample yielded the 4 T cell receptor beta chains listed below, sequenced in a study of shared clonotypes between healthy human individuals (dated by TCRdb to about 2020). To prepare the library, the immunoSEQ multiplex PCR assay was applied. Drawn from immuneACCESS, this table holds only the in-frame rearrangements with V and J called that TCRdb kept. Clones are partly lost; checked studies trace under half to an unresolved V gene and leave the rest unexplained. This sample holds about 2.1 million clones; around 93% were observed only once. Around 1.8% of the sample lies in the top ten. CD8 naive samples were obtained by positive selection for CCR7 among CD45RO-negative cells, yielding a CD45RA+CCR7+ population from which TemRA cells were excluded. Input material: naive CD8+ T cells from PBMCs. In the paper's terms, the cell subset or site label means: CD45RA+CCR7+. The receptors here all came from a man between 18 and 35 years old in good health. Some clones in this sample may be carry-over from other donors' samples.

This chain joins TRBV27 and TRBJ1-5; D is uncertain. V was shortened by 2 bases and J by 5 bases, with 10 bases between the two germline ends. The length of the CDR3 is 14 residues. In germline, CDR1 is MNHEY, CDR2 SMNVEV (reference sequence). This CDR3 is CASSLLREDQPQHF. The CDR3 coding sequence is TGTGCCAGCAGTTTACTAAGGGAAGATCAGCCCCAGCATTTT.

CDR3 region: CASSGAAGDYNEQFF. The CDR3 DNA sequence: TGTGCCAGCAGTGGGGCGGCGGGGGATTACAATGAGCAGTTCTTC. The V call is TRBV6-1, the J call TRBJ2-1, with TRBD2 matching 7 bases. With V trimmed by 4 bases and J by 4 bases, 7 bases remained unmatched. The CDR3 extends over 15 amino acids. Germline CDR1 reads MNHNS; CDR2 reads SASEGT.

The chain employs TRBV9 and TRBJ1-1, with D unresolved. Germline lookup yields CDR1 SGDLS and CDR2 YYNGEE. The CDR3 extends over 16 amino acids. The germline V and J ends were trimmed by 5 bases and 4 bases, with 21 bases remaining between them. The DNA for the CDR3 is TGTGCCAGCAGTGGACCCTCGGGTTTGTTTAGCACTGAAGCTTTCTTT. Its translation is CASSGPSGLFSTEAFF.

DNA of the CDR3: TGTGCCAGCAGCCCCAGGGAGGGGTGGAACGAGCAGTACTTC. It codes for CASSPREGWNEQYF. The chain is built from TRBV5-4 and TRBJ2-7, with 7 nucleotides matching TRBD2. The V and J ends lost 4 bases and 5 bases, in that order; junction bases with no gene match: 9. This CDR3 comprises 14 residues. Germline assignment: CDR1 SGHNT and CDR2 YYREEE (reference sequence).